This T cell receptor (beta chain) was found in a study of T cell repertoires in cytomegalovirus infection. Study-wide points: Of the TCR beta families, the public ones yielded a cumulative frequency that identified carriers of CMV plus the relevant HLA.

In its sample, this clonotype was seen a few times. Its target is not known. Germline trimming cut 4 bases from V and 1 base from J; bases unmatched to any gene: 7. This CDR3 is 16 amino acids long. Via MiXCR, TCRdb re-called the reads, giving one row per CDR3 protein. The sample holds some 560,000 distinct CDR3 sequences, over 35% seen once. This sequence was found in a human donor in good health (CMV status not recorded). Some clones in this sample may be carry-over from other donors' samples. This rearrangement joins TRBV12-3 or TRBV12-4 to TRBJ1-1, with 9 nucleotides matching TRBD1. Specimen: cultured PBMCs, collected from culture after CMV antigen stimulation. The CDR3 sequence is CASSYGQGRGNTEAFF. The CDR3 DNA is TGTGCCAGCAGTTATGGACAGGGGAGGGGGAACACTGAAGCTTTCTTT.